Sequencing of this T cell receptor (beta chain) was carried out in a study of T-cell memory formation after mild COVID-19. General observations from the study: For contracting clones, CD4+ ones sat mainly in CM and EM, CD8+ in EMRA. There was a balanced CD4/CD8 profile in clones contracting day 15 to 85, and later expanders leaned CD4+.

With constant-segment primers, 5'RACE yielded cDNA libraries of TCR alpha and TCR beta that carried sample barcodes and UMIs. TCRdb analysed the 5' RACE reads with MiXCR anew, one entry per CDR3 protein. The sample yields around 370,000 distinct CDR3 sequences, around a fifth seen once. There are a few counts of this clonotype. The antigen remains unidentified. The junction shows a germline mismatch at one end, possibly a read error. In germline, CDR1 is SSHAT, CDR2 FNYEAQ (reference sequence). The CDR3 covers 13 residues. This TCR derives from an adult woman who had mild COVID-19 (a few samples of this study predate the infection). Cell type and time point are not known. V and J are TRBV7-7 and TRBJ2-7; 7 nucleotides align to TRBD1. What was sequenced was PBMCs or a T cell subset sorted from them (not recorded which). The DNA for the CDR3 is TGTGCTAGCAGCTCACAGGGGACGAACGAGCAGTACTTC. Its translation: CASSSQGTNEQYF.